Listed below are T cell receptor beta chains from one sample, sequenced in a study of CD8 T cells in ankylosing spondylitis. Each CDR3 protein gets one entry after TCRdb re-called the 5' RACE reads with MiXCR. The sample contains a few hundred thousand distinct CDR3 sequences, roughly 11% of which appear only once. The sequencing input was blood, either unsorted or a sorted T cell fraction (not recorded which). The receptors were gathered from a female donor with ankylosing spondylitis or in good health (not recorded which). CDR3s include the opening cysteine and the closing phenylalanine or tryptophan. The order of the fields is clone size, V gene, J gene, CDR3 length, D gene, CDR3 DNA, CDR3 protein. A D gene is named only where the DNA matches it firmly. Not all rows give a size; the values are once, few, many and, for expanded clones, a class.

clone size: NA; V gene: TRBV12-5; J gene: TRBJ2-3; CDR3 length: 15; D gene: TRBD2; CDR3 DNA: TGTGCTAGTGGTTTGGACCTAGCGGGGGGAGATACGCAGTATTTT; CDR3 protein: CASGLDLAGGDTQYF
clone size: few; V gene: TRBV5-1; J gene: TRBJ2-1; CDR3 length: 15; D gene: NA; CDR3 DNA: TGCGCCAGCAGCCTAACCGGGACGCTAAACAATGAGCAGTTCTTC; CDR3 protein: CASSLTGTLNNEQFF
clone size: NA; V gene: TRBV20-1; J gene: TRBJ2-3; CDR3 length: 13; D gene: NA; CDR3 DNA: TGCAGTGCTAGAGGTTCGACTCGGGATACGCAGTATTTT; CDR3 protein: CSARGSTRDTQYF
clone size: many; V gene: TRBV20-1; J gene: TRBJ2-1; CDR3 length: 14; D gene: TRBD2; CDR3 DNA: TGCAGTGCTAGGAGGACTAGCGGTTACAATGAGCAGTTCTTC; CDR3 protein: CSARRTSGYNEQFF
clone size: many; V gene: TRBV20-1; J gene: TRBJ2-7; CDR3 length: 13; D gene: NA; CDR3 DNA: TGCAGTGCCCAGGTTGGGGGTGGTTACGAGCAGTACTTC; CDR3 protein: CSAQVGGGYEQYF
clone size: many; V gene: TRBV5-1; J gene: TRBJ2-3; CDR3 length: 14; D gene: NA; CDR3 DNA: TGCGCCAGCAGATTAGGGCCTAGCGTAGATACGCAGTATTTT; CDR3 protein: CASRLGPSVDTQYF
clone size: many; V gene: TRBV29-1; J gene: TRBJ2-2; CDR3 length: 14; D gene: NA; CDR3 DNA: TGCAGCGTGGGGACATACACGAACACCGGGGAGCTGTTTTTT; CDR3 protein: CSVGTYTNTGELFF
clone size: many; V gene: TRBV5-5; J gene: TRBJ2-2; CDR3 length: 18; D gene: NA; CDR3 DNA: TGTGCCAGCACCGCACCCAGGGAGAAAGGGGTTTCCACCGGGGAGCTGTTTTTT; CDR3 protein: CASTAPREKGVSTGELFF
clone size: many; V gene: TRBV20-1; J gene: TRBJ2-7; CDR3 length: 14; D gene: TRBD2; CDR3 DNA: TGCAGTGCGTCCGGGACTAGCGGGAGGTACGAGCAGTACTTC; CDR3 protein: CSASGTSGRYEQYF
clone size: NA; V gene: TRBV5-5; J gene: TRBJ2-7; CDR3 length: 15; D gene: NA; CDR3 DNA: TGTGCCAGCAGCTTGGCCCCGGGACAAATCTACGAGCAGTACTTC; CDR3 protein: CASSLAPGQIYEQYF
clone size: NA; V gene: TRBV6-2/TRBV6-3; J gene: TRBJ2-1; CDR3 length: 15; D gene: TRBD1; CDR3 DNA: TGTGCCAGCAGTTACGGGACAGGGCACTACAATGAGCAGTTCTTC; CDR3 protein: CASSYGTGHYNEQFF
clone size: many; V gene: TRBV4-3; J gene: TRBJ1-4; CDR3 length: 16; D gene: TRBD1; CDR3 DNA: TGCGCCAGCAGCCCTTCCCCCGGGACAGGGGCTGAAAAACTGTTTTTT; CDR3 protein: CASSPSPGTGAEKLFF
clone size: many; V gene: TRBV20-1; J gene: TRBJ1-1; CDR3 length: 14; D gene: NA; CDR3 DNA: TGCAGTGCCACCGAAGTTTTAGGGAACACTGAAGCTTTCTTT; CDR3 protein: CSATEVLGNTEAFF
clone size: many; V gene: TRBV19; J gene: TRBJ2-1; CDR3 length: 12; D gene: NA; CDR3 DNA: TGTGCCAGTAGTATCGACCGGCATGAGCAGTTCTTC; CDR3 protein: CASSIDRHEQFF
clone size: NA; V gene: TRBV20-1; J gene: TRBJ1-6; CDR3 length: 17; D gene: NA; CDR3 DNA: TGCAGTGCTAGAGACCGACAGGCCCGCTCCTATAATTCACCCCTCCACTTT; CDR3 protein: CSARDRQARSYNSPLHF
clone size: many; V gene: TRBV20-1; J gene: TRBJ2-3; CDR3 length: 16; D gene: TRBD2; CDR3 DNA: TGCAGTGCTACAGGACTAGCGGGTGTGAGCACAGATACGCAGTATTTT; CDR3 protein: CSATGLAGVSTDTQYF
clone size: few; V gene: TRBV5-1; J gene: TRBJ1-5; CDR3 length: 15; D gene: NA; CDR3 DNA: TGCGCCAGCAGCCCTCTGGGGGCGGGCAATCAGCCCCAGCATTTT; CDR3 protein: CASSPLGAGNQPQHF
clone size: many; V gene: TRBV20-1; J gene: TRBJ1-4; CDR3 length: 13; D gene: NA; CDR3 DNA: TGCAGTGCTAAGGGGAGGTCAGATGAAAAACTGTTTTTT; CDR3 protein: CSAKGRSDEKLFF
clone size: NA; V gene: TRBV20-1; J gene: TRBJ1-3; CDR3 length: 15; D gene: NA; CDR3 DNA: TGCAGTGCTAGAGCCGCCCTCGGCTCAGGAAACACCATATATTTT; CDR3 protein: CSARAALGSGNTIYF
clone size: few; V gene: TRBV25-1; J gene: TRBJ2-3; CDR3 length: 16; D gene: TRBD1; CDR3 DNA: TGTGCCAGCAGGGACCGCGGGACAGGGGCCCCAGATACGCAGTATTTT; CDR3 protein: CASRDRGTGAPDTQYF
clone size: many; V gene: TRBV7-9; J gene: TRBJ2-7; CDR3 length: 14; D gene: TRBD1; CDR3 DNA: TGTGCCAGCAGCCTCGGCCGGGACAGTTACGAGCAGTACTTC; CDR3 protein: CASSLGRDSYEQYF
clone size: many; V gene: TRBV5-1; J gene: TRBJ2-7; CDR3 length: 16; D gene: TRBD2; CDR3 DNA: TGCGCCAGCAGCTTGGACGGGACTAGCGGCACTCACGAGCAGTACTTC; CDR3 protein: CASSLDGTSGTHEQYF
clone size: many; V gene: TRBV20-1; J gene: TRBJ1-6; CDR3 length: 13; D gene: NA; CDR3 DNA: TGCAGTGCTAGCGAGGACGGCAAATCACCCCTCCACTTT; CDR3 protein: CSASEDGKSPLHF
clone size: many; V gene: TRBV7-2; J gene: TRBJ2-1; CDR3 length: 16; D gene: NA; CDR3 DNA: TGTGCCAGCAGCTTAGCAACCGGCGCTATCTACAATGAGCAGTTCTTC; CDR3 protein: CASSLATGAIYNEQFF
clone size: many; V gene: TRBV6-2/TRBV6-3; J gene: TRBJ1-5; CDR3 length: 14; D gene: NA; CDR3 DNA: TGTGCCAGCAGTTATTCAGGCACCGTGAGGCCCCAGCATTTT; CDR3 protein: CASSYSGTVRPQHF
clone size: few; V gene: TRBV7-9; J gene: TRBJ2-7; CDR3 length: 16; D gene: NA; CDR3 DNA: TGTGCCAGCAGCCCAGTTGGAAGCGGCGGATTCTACGAGCAGTACTTC; CDR3 protein: CASSPVGSGGFYEQYF
clone size: many; V gene: TRBV20-1; J gene: TRBJ1-1; CDR3 length: 14; D gene: NA; CDR3 DNA: TGCAGTGCTAGACGGACGGGTTTAAACACTGAAGCTTTCTTT; CDR3 protein: CSARRTGLNTEAFF
clone size: many; V gene: TRBV19; J gene: TRBJ2-3; CDR3 length: 12; D gene: NA; CDR3 DNA: TGTGCCAGTAGTACGCAAGGGGATACGCAGTATTTT; CDR3 protein: CASSTQGDTQYF
clone size: NA; V gene: TRBV28; J gene: TRBJ2-3; CDR3 length: 15; D gene: TRBD1; CDR3 DNA: TGTGCCAGCAGTTTCCAGGGGGTGGACACAGATACGCAGTATTTT; CDR3 protein: CASSFQGVDTDTQYF
clone size: NA; V gene: TRBV19; J gene: TRBJ2-7; CDR3 length: 15; D gene: TRBD2; CDR3 DNA: TGTGCCAGTAGTATCTCTAGCGGGAGTTTAAGTGAGCAGTACTTC; CDR3 protein: CASSISSGSLSEQYF
clone size: many; V gene: TRBV5-1; J gene: TRBJ1-4; CDR3 length: 14; D gene: TRBD1; CDR3 DNA: TGCGCCAGCAGCCTCGGACAGGGCGAGGAAAAACTGTTTTTT; CDR3 protein: CASSLGQGEEKLFF
clone size: few; V gene: TRBV29-1; J gene: TRBJ1-1; CDR3 length: 15; D gene: TRBD1; CDR3 DNA: TGCAGCGTCTATGACAGGGGAGGGTCTAACACTGAAGCTTTCTTT; CDR3 protein: CSVYDRGGSNTEAFF
clone size: many; V gene: TRBV7-3; J gene: TRBJ2-3; CDR3 length: 14; D gene: NA; CDR3 DNA: TGTGCCAGCAGCGTCGGTGCAAATTCGGATACGCAGTATTTT; CDR3 protein: CASSVGANSDTQYF
clone size: once; V gene: TRBV5-1; J gene: TRBJ2-7; CDR3 length: 14; D gene: TRBD2; CDR3 DNA: TGCGCCAGCAGCCCGACTAGCGGGGCCTACGAGCCGTACTTC; CDR3 protein: CASSPTSGAYEPYF